These T cell receptor beta chains were read from a single sample in a study of PD-L1 blockade in urothelial cancer. The assay was immunoSEQ multiplex PCR, and TCRdb's table has in-frame clones only and misses some. Altogether roughly 76,000 clones are present, less than 95% being singletons, with the ten largest covering over 0.7%. This specimen was PBMCs, taken around atezolizumab (anti-PD-L1) treatment. The receptors were sampled from a woman aged 80 or over with urothelial cancer. Both conserved end residues are part of each CDR3. D genes are given only for firm matches. Rows may omit the clone size; those that give it use once, few, many or a size class.

clone size: -; J gene: TRBJ1-1; D gene: -; V gene: TRBV11-2; CDR3 protein: CASSPREQLNTEAFF; CDR3 DNA: TGTGCCAGCAGCCCTCGGGAACAGTTAAACACTGAAGCTTTCTTT
clone size: -; J gene: TRBJ2-2; D gene: TRBD2; V gene: TRBV6-1; CDR3 protein: CASSDASGNTGELFF; CDR3 DNA: TGTGCCAGCAGTGACGCTAGCGGGAACACCGGGGAGCTGTTTTTT
clone size: -; J gene: TRBJ1-4; D gene: -; V gene: TRBV30; CDR3 protein: CAWSLIGVEKLFF; CDR3 DNA: TGTGCCTGGAGTCTGATAGGGGTTGAAAAACTGTTTTTT
clone size: once; J gene: TRBJ2-1; D gene: -; V gene: TRBV27; CDR3 protein: CASSLSGGSSYNEQFF; CDR3 DNA: TGTGCCAGCAGTTTATCCGGGGGTAGCTCCTACAATGAGCAGTTCTTC
clone size: -; J gene: TRBJ2-1; D gene: TRBD1; V gene: TRBV6-4; CDR3 protein: CASSEVQGTPNEQFF; CDR3 DNA: TGTGCCAGCAGTGAGGTACAGGGGACCCCCAATGAGCAGTTCTTC
clone size: -; J gene: TRBJ1-5; D gene: -; V gene: TRBV6-1; CDR3 protein: CASNRASSNQPQHF; CDR3 DNA: TGTGCCAGCAACAGGGCCTCTAGCAATCAGCCCCAGCATTTT
clone size: -; J gene: TRBJ2-3; D gene: -; V gene: TRBV25-1; CDR3 protein: CASSDRYGKSTDTQYF; CDR3 DNA: TGTGCCAGCAGTGATCGATACGGGAAAAGCACAGATACGCAGTATTTT
clone size: -; J gene: TRBJ1-5; D gene: -; V gene: TRBV10-2; CDR3 protein: CASTSRGNQPQHF; CDR3 DNA: TGCGCCAGCACCAGCCGGGGGAATCAGCCCCAGCATTTT
clone size: -; J gene: TRBJ2-1; D gene: TRBD2; V gene: TRBV14; CDR3 protein: CASSQDRAGAPRFF; CDR3 DNA: TGTGCCAGCAGCCAAGATAGGGCGGGAGCCCCACGGTTCTTC
clone size: -; J gene: TRBJ2-7; D gene: -; V gene: TRBV28; CDR3 protein: CASTPGVGGYEQYF; CDR3 DNA: TGTGCCAGCACCCCTGGGGTAGGAGGCTACGAGCAGTACTTC
clone size: -; J gene: TRBJ1-1; D gene: -; V gene: TRBV18; CDR3 protein: CASSQDRSNTEAFF; CDR3 DNA: TGTGCCAGCTCACAGGACAGATCGAACACTGAAGCTTTCTTT
clone size: -; J gene: TRBJ2-7; D gene: -; V gene: TRBV10-2; CDR3 protein: CASSESRGPLVFEQYF; CDR3 DNA: TGCGCCAGCAGTGAGTCGCGCGGGCCTCTTGTATTCGAGCAGTACTTC
clone size: -; J gene: TRBJ2-7; D gene: -; V gene: TRBV6-5; CDR3 protein: CATSLTGKEYF; CDR3 DNA: TGTGCCACTTCCCTTACAGGGAAGGAGTACTTC
clone size: -; J gene: TRBJ1-4; D gene: -; V gene: TRBV10-3; CDR3 protein: CAISEGKEKLFF; CDR3 DNA: TGTGCCATCAGTGAGGGCAAAGAAAAACTGTTTTTT
clone size: -; J gene: TRBJ1-5; D gene: -; V gene: TRBV15; CDR3 protein: CATSSPGGGISNQPQHF; CDR3 DNA: TGTGCCACCAGCAGCCCCGGGGGAGGGATTAGCAATCAGCCCCAGCATTTT
clone size: -; J gene: TRBJ2-5; D gene: -; V gene: TRBV7-8; CDR3 protein: CASSLQETQYF; CDR3 DNA: TGTGCCAGCAGCTTACAGGAGACCCAGTACTTC
clone size: -; J gene: TRBJ1-4; D gene: -; V gene: TRBV15; CDR3 protein: CATSRDLGGVEKLFF; CDR3 DNA: TGTGCCACCAGCAGAGATCTGGGAGGGGTCGAAAAACTGTTTTTT
clone size: -; J gene: TRBJ1-1; D gene: -; V gene: TRBV9; CDR3 protein: CASSVGQGYTEAFF; CDR3 DNA: TGTGCCAGCAGCGTAGGGCAGGGATACACTGAAGCTTTCTTT
clone size: once; J gene: TRBJ2-2; D gene: TRBD1; V gene: TRBV6-4; CDR3 protein: CASKGGLDTGELFF; CDR3 DNA: TGTGCCAGCAAAGGGGGCCTGGACACCGGGGAGCTGTTTTTT